This T cell receptor beta chain comes out of a study of control samples from healthy donors and cancer patients. Some clones are missing from TCRdb's copy, which holds only in-frame ones; the method was immunoSEQ multiplex PCR. The data show roughly 400,000 clones, around nine tenths seen once. Per the germline V gene, CDR1 is SGHRS and CDR2 is YFSETQ. Trimming cost V 0 bases and J 3 bases; bases outside gene matches: 3. This CDR3 is 15 amino acids long. The sample comprised PBMCs. The gene calls are TRBV5-1 and TRBJ1-5, with TRBD1 matching over 7 bases. This TCR came from a man between 40 and 49 years old with head and neck cancer. This CDR3 is CASSLEGAYNQPQHF. The CDR3 nucleotides are TGCGCCAGCAGCTTGGAGGGGGCCTACAATCAGCCCCAGCATTTT.